Listed here are 19 T cell receptor beta chains from one sample, sequenced in a study of blood T cell repertoires in COVID-19. The table came from immunoSEQ multiplex PCR; TCRdb's copy has only in-frame clones and leaves some out. The table shows about 140,000 clones, with around 79% occurring only once. The sequenced material came from peripheral blood. The receptors stem from a man in his sixties with acute or convalescent COVID-19.

J is TRBJ1-2 and V is TRBV12-3 or TRBV12-4; maybe TRBD1 (6 bases). With 6 bases removed from V and 6 bases from J, the gap between germline ends came to 14 bases. The CDR3 covers 13 residues. CDR3 amino acids: CASRATGHDGYTF. The CDR3 DNA follows: TGTGCCAGCAGGGCAACAGGGCATGATGGCTACACCTTC.

This chain joins TRBV7-2 and TRBJ2-7, with a weak D call TRBD2 (7 bases). V lost 1 base, J lost 3 bases, and 16 bases lay in between. This CDR3 is built from 16 residues. Germline V gene data show CDR1 as SGHTA and CDR2 as FQGNSA. DNA of the CDR3: TGTGCCAGCAGCTTAGTAGGGGGGGGCAAGAACTACGAGCAGTACTTC. Protein product: CASSLVGGGKNYEQYF.

The rearrangement uses TRBV27 and TRBJ1-1, with D tentatively TRBD1 (6 bases). The germline CDR1 and CDR2 sequences are MNHEY and SMNVEV (reference sequence). V lost 10 bases and J lost 4, with 16 bases in between. The CDR3 consists of 13 residues. The CDR3 coding sequence is TGTGCCACCTTCAGGGGTCGCGGCACTGAAGCTTTCTTT. It codes for CATFRGRGTEAFF.

This sequence joins TRBV2 and TRBJ1-4; TRBD1 matches at 9 bases. Germline values: CDR1 SNHLY, CDR2 FYNNEI. After removal of 5 bases from V and 2 bases from J, the junction contained 6 bases not matched to a gene. CDR3 length: 16 residues. The DNA of the CDR3 is TGTGCCAGCAGTCCGGACAGGGGAAATACTAATGAAAAACTGTTTTTT. Its translation: CASSPDRGNTNEKLFF.

The chain combines TRBV19 with TRBJ2-6, with 7 positions matching TRBD1. The germline V gene encodes CDR1 LNHDA and CDR2 SQIVND (reference sequence). This CDR3 has 17 amino acids. V lost 6 bases, J lost 3 bases, and 11 bases stayed unmatched. CDR3 protein: CASRYRGTGFGANVLTF. CDR3 nucleotide sequence: TGTGCCAGTAGATACAGGGGTACGGGCTTTGGGGCCAACGTCCTGACTTTC.

V usage is TRBV10-1 and J usage is TRBJ2-1; 11 bases agree with TRBD2. The germline V gene has CDR1 WNHNN and CDR2 SYGVQD (reference sequence). V trimming: 6 bases; J trimming: 4 bases; junction bases outside the gene matches: 11. The CDR3 spans 17 residues. DNA of the CDR3: TGCGCCAGCAGAGGCAGCACCGGGACTAGCGGATACAATGAGCAGTTCTTC. This encodes CASRGSTGTSGYNEQFF.

This clone was seen only once. In nucleotides, the CDR3 is TGTGCCAGCAGTTTATCTGGGACTCACACCGGGGAGCTGTTTTTT. Its translation is CASSLSGTHTGELFF. J is TRBJ2-2 and V is TRBV27, with D possibly matching TRBD2 (6 bases). This CDR3 is built from 15 residues. Deletions cut 0 bases from V and 3 bases from J, with 8 bases between. CDR1 is MNHEY and CDR2 is SMNVEV in the germline V gene (reference sequence).

The genes are TRBV27 and TRBJ2-5; possible D gene TRBD2, 5 bases. CDR3 length: 11 amino acids. CDR1 and CDR2 (germline): MNHEY, SMNVEV (reference sequence). Between the trimmed V and J ends, which lost 3 bases and 13 bases, there was a span of 12 bases. The CDR3: CASSFSQRVYF. CDR3 in DNA: TGTGCCAGCAGTTTTTCACAGAGGGTGTACTTC.

The chain recombines TRBV6-2 or TRBV6-3 with TRBJ2-5; no reliable D call. Germline CDR1 and CDR2: MNHEY and SVGEGT. The ends were cut back, 0 bases at V and 1 base at J, with 6 bases in the middle. The CDR3 length is 14 residues. The CDR3 DNA reads TGTGCCAGCAGTTACTCGGGCACCCAAGAGACCCAGTACTTC. It specifies CASSYSGTQETQYF.

The V and J genes are TRBV5-1 and TRBJ2-5; TRBD1 aligns across 9 bases. V shed 4 bases, J shed 4 bases, and the junction held 11 bases outside the gene matches. The CDR3 spans 16 residues. CDR1 is SGHRS and CDR2 is YFSETQ in the germline V gene. CDR3 amino acids: CASSSTGGSVRETQYF. CDR3 DNA: TGCGCCAGCAGCAGTACAGGGGGCTCGGTGAGAGAGACCCAGTACTTC.

The chain is built from TRBV9 and TRBJ2-5, with 8 bases matching TRBD2. This CDR3 is built from 14 residues. Germline lookup yields CDR1 SGDLS and CDR2 YYNGEE. The junction had 6 bases not matched to a gene; V was cut back by 3 bases and J by 5 bases. This CDR3 reads CASSARTGGETQYF. The CDR3 coding sequence is TGTGCCAGCAGCGCTCGGACGGGAGGGGAGACCCAGTACTTC.

V usage is TRBV19 and J usage is TRBJ1-5, with 7 bases lining up with TRBD1. V gave up 6 bases and J gave up 5 bases; unmatched junction bases: 13. The CDR3 has 16 residues. In germline, CDR1 is LNHDA, CDR2 SQIVND (reference sequence). The CDR3: CASRTGIQGVDQPQHF. The CDR3 DNA sequence: TGTGCCAGTAGAACTGGGATCCAGGGGGTGGATCAGCCCCAGCATTTT.

The V call is TRBV7-2, the J call TRBJ1-2, with 11 bases lining up with TRBD1. Trimming removed 6 bases from V and 7 bases from J; junction bases left unmatched: 4. This CDR3 contains 13 residues. Germline V gene sequence: CDR1 SGHTA, CDR2 FQGNSA. The CDR3 region is CASRFGQGAGYTF. CDR3 DNA sequence: TGTGCCAGCAGATTCGGACAGGGGGCTGGCTACACCTTC.

V and J are TRBV6-6 and TRBJ1-2; D call uncertain. The CDR3 covers 11 residues. Per germline, CDR1 MNHNY and CDR2 SVGAGI (reference sequence). With 2 bases removed from V and 6 bases from J, the gap between germline ends came to 4 bases. The CDR3 protein is CASSYRDGYTF. The CDR3 DNA sequence: TGTGCCAGCAGTTACCGCGATGGCTACACCTTC.

The rearrangement uses TRBV6-5 and TRBJ2-1; 11 bases align to TRBD2. After removal of 0 bases from V and 5 bases from J, the junction contained 0 bases not matched to a gene. The CDR3 runs 15 residues. Germline V gene data show CDR1 as MNHEY and CDR2 as SVGAGI. The CDR3 spells CASSYSGLADNEQFF. CDR3 in DNA: TGTGCCAGCAGTTACTCGGGACTAGCGGACAATGAGCAGTTCTTC.

The V and J genes are TRBV24-1 and TRBJ2-2; unclear D gene. V shed 3 bases and J shed 4 bases, with 11 bases lying between them. This CDR3 is built from 15 residues. Germline V CDR1 and CDR2: KGHDR, SFDVKD. CDR3 protein: CATSDAGERTGELFF. CDR3 nucleotides: TGTGCCACCAGTGATGCCGGTGAGCGCACCGGGGAGCTGTTTTTT.

The chain joins TRBV11-2 to TRBJ2-7; 7 nucleotides align to TRBD1. The ends lost 0 bases at V and 1 base at J; junction bases unmatched: 3. Germline CDR1 reads SGHAT; CDR2 reads FQNNGV. The CDR3 has 15 residues. The CDR3 sequence: CASSLDGTASYEQYF. The CDR3 DNA follows: TGTGCCAGCAGCTTAGACGGGACAGCTTCCTACGAGCAGTACTTC.

The chain carries TRBV6-5 and TRBJ1-3, with D unresolved. The V and J ends lost 7 bases and 4 bases respectively, with 11 bases between them. The germline V gene has CDR1 MNHEY and CDR2 SVGAGI. The CDR3 covers 13 residues. The chain's CDR3 is CASTSFSGNTIYF. Written as DNA, the CDR3 is TGTGCCAGCACCTCCTTCTCGGGAAACACCATATATTTT.

The chain employs TRBV27 and TRBJ1-1; the match to TRBD1 covers 10 bases. The CDR3 runs 15 residues. Per germline, CDR1 MNHEY and CDR2 SMNVEV (reference sequence). Trimming took 2 bases from V and 5 from J; bases not matched to a gene: 5. CDR3 bases: TGTGCCAGCAGTTTAATTGGGACAGGGGCAACTGAAGCTTTCTTT. It yields the protein CASSLIGTGATEAFF.